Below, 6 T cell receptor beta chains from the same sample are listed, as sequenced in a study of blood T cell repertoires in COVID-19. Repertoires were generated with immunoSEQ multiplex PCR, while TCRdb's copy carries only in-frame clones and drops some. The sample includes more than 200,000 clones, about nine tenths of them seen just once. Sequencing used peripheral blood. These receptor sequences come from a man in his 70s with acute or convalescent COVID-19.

The DNA for the CDR3 is TGTGCCAGCCACGAACGGGGACTAGCGGGAGGAGGCTACGAGCAGTACTTC. Translated: CASHERGLAGGGYEQYF. The V gene is TRBV18, the J gene TRBJ2-7, with 15 bases lining up with TRBD2. CDR3 length: 17 amino acids. Germline CDR1 and CDR2: KGHSH and LQKENI. Trimming took 8 bases from V and 3 from J; bases not matched to a gene: 11.

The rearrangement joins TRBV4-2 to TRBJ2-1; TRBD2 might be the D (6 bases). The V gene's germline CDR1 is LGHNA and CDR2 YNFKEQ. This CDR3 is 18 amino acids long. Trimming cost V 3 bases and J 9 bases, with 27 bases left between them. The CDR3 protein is CASSQRGTGTGGFGEQFF. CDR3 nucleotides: TGTGCCAGCAGCCAGAGGGGAACCGGGACTGGGGGGTTCGGTGAGCAGTTCTTC.

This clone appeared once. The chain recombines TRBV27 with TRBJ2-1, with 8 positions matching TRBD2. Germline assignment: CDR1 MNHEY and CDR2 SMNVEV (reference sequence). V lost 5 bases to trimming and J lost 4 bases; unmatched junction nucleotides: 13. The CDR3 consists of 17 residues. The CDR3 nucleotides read TGTGCCAGCAGTCCGAGCGGGAGAAGCAGGTTGTACAATGAGCAGTTCTTC. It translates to CASSPSGRSRLYNEQFF.

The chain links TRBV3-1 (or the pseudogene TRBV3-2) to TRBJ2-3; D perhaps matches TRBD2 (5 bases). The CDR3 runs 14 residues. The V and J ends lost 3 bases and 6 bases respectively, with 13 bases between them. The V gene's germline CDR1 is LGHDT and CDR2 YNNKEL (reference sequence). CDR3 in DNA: TGTGCCAGCAGCCACGGGATTCGGTTGGATACGCAGTATTTT. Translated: CASSHGIRLDTQYF.

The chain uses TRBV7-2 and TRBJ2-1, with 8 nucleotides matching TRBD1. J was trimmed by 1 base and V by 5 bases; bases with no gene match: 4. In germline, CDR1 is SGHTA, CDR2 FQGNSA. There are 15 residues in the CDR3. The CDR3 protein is CASSTGTGSYNEQFF. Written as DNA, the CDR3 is TGTGCCAGCAGCACCGGGACAGGTTCCTACAATGAGCAGTTCTTC.

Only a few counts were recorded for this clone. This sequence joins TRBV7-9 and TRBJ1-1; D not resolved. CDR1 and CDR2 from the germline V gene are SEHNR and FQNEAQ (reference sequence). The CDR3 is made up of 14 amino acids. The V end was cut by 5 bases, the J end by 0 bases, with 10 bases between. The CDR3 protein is CASSLGSLNTEAFF. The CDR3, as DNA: TGTGCCAGCAGCCTTGGTAGCCTGAACACTGAAGCTTTCTTT.